This T cell receptor (beta chain) was recovered during a study of T-cell reconstitution after alpha-beta-depleted transplantation in children. Whole-study findings and limits: The high TCRbeta diversity at day 60 in some patients came from surviving recipient T cells and thymic progenitors. As was reported, about two months after transplant, alpha-beta T cells came from several hundred expanded graft clones. A year had passed since transplant, and T-cell counts and diversity by then came mostly from newly produced T cells.

It was with unique molecular identifiers that the TCRbeta library was prepared. TCRdb ran MiXCR on the PCR reads and lists one entry per CDR3 protein. The sample records some 120,000 distinct CDR3 sequences, roughly 10% being singletons. The V gene's germline CDR1 is SGHTA and CDR2 FQGNSA. V trimming: 5 bases; J trimming: 6 bases; junction bases outside the gene matches: 8. The CDR3 extends over 15 amino acids. Points on this clonotype: Antigen specificity is unknown.

The sequences come from PBMCs, mostly from graft donor cells, collected 180 days after TCRalphabeta/CD19-depleted stem cell transplant. The chain recombines TRBV7-2 with TRBJ1-4, with 8 bases lining up with TRBD1. This clonotype originated in a girl under three years old who had a stem cell transplant for combined immunodeficiency, so the T cells may come from the graft donor. CDR3 in amino acids: CASSPGQVIDEKLFF. DNA of the CDR3: TGTGCCAGCAGCCCGGGACAGGTTATAGATGAAAAACTGTTTTTT.